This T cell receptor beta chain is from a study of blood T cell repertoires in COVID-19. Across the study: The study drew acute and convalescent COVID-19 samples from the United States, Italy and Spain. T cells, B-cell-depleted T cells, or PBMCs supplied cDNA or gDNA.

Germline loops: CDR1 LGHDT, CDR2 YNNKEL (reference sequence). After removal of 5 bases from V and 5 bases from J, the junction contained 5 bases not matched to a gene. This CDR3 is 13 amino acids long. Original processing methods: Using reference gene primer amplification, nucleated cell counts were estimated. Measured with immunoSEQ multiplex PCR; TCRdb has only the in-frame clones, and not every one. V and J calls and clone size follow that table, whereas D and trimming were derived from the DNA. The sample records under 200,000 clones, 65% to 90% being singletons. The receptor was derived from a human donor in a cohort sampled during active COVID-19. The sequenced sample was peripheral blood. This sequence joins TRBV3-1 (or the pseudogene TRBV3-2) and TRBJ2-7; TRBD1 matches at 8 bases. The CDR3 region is CASSTGGQDEQYF. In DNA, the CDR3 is TGTGCCAGCAGCACAGGGGGTCAGGACGAGCAGTACTTC.